Below, one T cell receptor beta chain is given with its context. This clone was recorded only once. Its binding antigen is unknown. There are no base qualities to consult, and no much larger clone falls within one base. The sample originates from a study of control samples from healthy donors and cancer patients (dated by TCRdb to the early 2020s). From the cysteine up to the phenylalanine, the CDR3 has a length of 14 residues. Here the CDR3 DNA is all that survives: 42 bases in frame from base 1. V trim: 4 bases; J trim: 5 bases; unmatched bases: 8. For CDR1 and CDR2, the germline V gene lists SGHRS and YFSETQ. Receptors were amplified or captured by the immunoSEQ multiplex PCR assay. In its TCRdb copy, this immuneACCESS table keeps in-frame sequences only and misses some clones. Where compared with another copy, unresolved V genes explain less than half of these, and the others have no known cause. Recorded for this sample are tens of thousands of clones; roughly 91% of them occurred a single time. The biggest ten clones account for 17% of the sample.

The chain employs TRBV5-1 and TRBJ2-5; TRBD1 aligns with 7 central bases. This clonotype was obtained from a middle-aged man in good health. Sequencing was done on a sample of blood. The CDR3 sequence is CASSTRQGLETQYF. The nucleotide sequence is TGCGCCAGCAGCACTCGACAGGGTCTGGAGACCCAGTACTTC.